This T cell receptor (beta chain) comes out of a study of shared clonotypes between healthy human individuals. Study results and limitations: The naive CD4 repertoires of several donors were compared, and approximately 5% of clonotypes were shared. Investigators collected only blood, and repertoires in tissues likely differ.

Sequenced by immunoSEQ multiplex PCR; TCRdb stores in-frame clones only, minus some. The sample has about 2.2 million clones; around 95% are singletons. The naive CD8 population came from CD45RO-negative cells selected for CCR7, without terminally differentiated effector memory CD45RA+ cells. As regards this clone: Its specificity is unknown.

The CDR3 runs to 14 residues. The germline V gene encodes CDR1 SNHLY and CDR2 FYNNEI. The V gene lost 2 bases and the J gene lost 4 bases, with 11 bases spanning the gap. V and J are TRBV2 and TRBJ2-5, with D perhaps TRBD2 (6 bases). This sequence originates from a man younger than 35 in good health. Some clones in this sample may be carry-over from other donors' samples. Sequencing was carried out using naive CD8+ T cells from PBMCs. The CDR3 loop is CASSESGGRETQYF. CDR3 DNA: TGTGCCAGCAGTGAATCTGGGGGGAGAGAGACCCAGTACTTC.